The rows below give T cell receptor beta chains drawn from one sample of a study of shared clonotypes between healthy human individuals. Generated by immunoSEQ multiplex PCR, the TCRdb table keeps only in-frame clones and is missing some. In the table there are over 2 million clones, 92% of which are singletons. The sequenced material came from naive CD4+ T cells from PBMCs. The receptors come from a young man in good health. Some clones in this sample may be carry-over from other donors' samples. Both conserved end residues are trimmed from each CDR3. A D gene is named only where the DNA matches it firmly.

>TRBV2|.
ASSDSSGANVLT
>TRBV7-2|TRBD2
ASRASGGGETQY
>TRBV30|.
AWSVRPIRGELF
>TRBV6-4|.
ASISLSGELF
>TRBV19|.
ASSIPAGATNEKLF
>TRBV30|.
ACTDTDTQY
>TRBV6-6|.
ASSYRIGEKLF
>TRBV5-1|TRBD1
ASRGTGGGYEQY
>TRBV5-4|.
ASSLSPVGTDTQY
>TRBV5-1|.
ASSSRVNNEQY
>TRBV9|TRBD2
ASSVGRLASETQY
>TRBV11-2|TRBD2
ASSLDGRGDQY
>TRBV7-2|.
ASSPRMNTEAF
>TRBV28|TRBD1
ASSPGQRREKLF
>TRBV10-3|TRBD1
AISEGQGGPNTIY
>TRBV28|TRBD1
ASSWNRGLDNEKLF
>TRBV10-3|.
ALESGTPGDTQY
>TRBV30|.
AWSVKADTQY
>TRBV10-3|TRBD1
AISGQGMNTEAF
>TRBV27|.
ASSLGSNQPQH
>TRBV7-9|TRBD1
ASSPTTGVLAQPQH
>TRBV18|TRBD2
ASSPRAGGNDEQF
>TRBV2|TRBD1
ASYRGRPGNQPQH
>TRBV5-1|TRBD1
ASSLAGDRYNSPLH
>TRBV7-9|.
ASSLEGAGANVLT
>TRBV29-1|.
SVRYYEQY
>TRBV11-1|.
ASSPGGAYNEQF
>TRBV20-1|TRBD1
SARLSTGAF
>TRBV7-2|.
ASSLGGYSNQPQH
>TRBV28|.
ASSLGDIQY
>TRBV30|TRBD1
AWTPGARGQETQY
>TRBV18|.
ASSPQRETQY
>TRBV29-1|TRBD1
SVVDRRTYEQY
>TRBV5-1|TRBD1
ASSFDREETQY
>TRBV7-9|TRBD1
ASTRQGGTGELF
>TRBV2|TRBD1
ASSKQGKQF
>TRBV19|.
ASSNLGGRDYGYT
>TRBV28|.
ASSYPTSPYEQY
>TRBV9|.
ASSSGFNTEAF
>TRBV9|.
ASSVTGRGSYNEQF
>TRBV5-1|.
ASSLGQGDEQY
>TRBV18|.
ASSPTMAQETQY
>TRBV5-1|.
ASSAGVRTEAF
>TRBV18|TRBD1
ASSPPILGTGKGYEQY
>TRBV13|.
ASSLVGGLLGNEQF
>TRBV7-2|.
ASSPGEALSEKLF
>TRBV9|TRBD2
ASSVTSGPRTDTQY
>TRBV6-1|TRBD2
ASSDPSSGRRDEQF
>TRBV5-3|TRBD1
ARSLRTGGGNTIY